The clone carrying this T cell receptor (beta chain) was counted between two and nine times. What it recognizes is unknown. The data are from a study of response to subunit inactivated influenza vaccine. Trimming removed 0 bases from V and 4 bases from J, with 15 bases in between. Germline CDR1 and CDR2: LGHNA and YSLEER. The CDR3 length is 17 residues. TCRdb re-derived calls from the RT-PCR reads in MiXCR, one entry per CDR3 protein. This sample yields more than 600,000 distinct CDR3 sequences, of which around a sixth are seen a single time; approximately 10% belongs to the top ten. Regarding the study as a whole: New T cells are recruited in small numbers by each seasonal influenza vaccination, according to the authors' suggestion.

The receptor comes from a man aged 45-65 years who received an inactivated influenza vaccine. V gene TRBV4-3 combines with J gene TRBJ2-2; a possible D gene is TRBD2 (6 bases). Here the sequenced sample was PBMCs from blood, taken less than 6 days after vaccination. CDR3: CASSQDGGARVTGELFF. The CDR3 DNA reads TGCGCCAGCAGCCAAGATGGCGGGGCCCGGGTCACCGGGGAGCTGTTTTTT.